One and the same sample provided the 2 T cell receptor beta chains below, sequenced in a study of CD8+CD57+ T cells in acquired aplastic anemia. Patients sequenced had flow cytometry evidence of CD8+CD57+ cell expansion. Both TCR beta VDJ combination and CDR3 sequence profiling were carried out. Genomic DNA was the template for this profiling. TCRdb redid the calling of the reads with MiXCR, one entry per CDR3 protein. The table has about 200,000 distinct CDR3 sequences, around three fifths seen once; the top ten hold roughly 61%. Sequencing input: sorted CD4+, CD8+, or CD8+CD57+ T cells (not recorded which) from PBMCs. The receptor set was obtained from a human donor with aplastic anemia.

The chain carries TRBV2 and TRBJ1-1; 8 nucleotides align to TRBD1. The CDR3 has 15 amino acids. CDR1 and CDR2 (germline): SNHLY, FYNNEI. With 6 bases clipped from V and 4 bases from J, the junction kept 10 bases outside the gene matches. Here the CDR3 reads CASRDRAFRGTEAFF. The CDR3 coding sequence is TGTGCCAGCAGGGACAGGGCATTTCGAGGCACTGAAGCTTTCTTT.

V and J are TRBV5-1 and TRBJ2-7, with 7 bases identical to TRBD1. The CDR3 is 15 residues long. V was pared by 4 bases and J by 2 bases, with 9 bases of the junction left unmatched. The V gene's germline CDR1 is SGHRS and CDR2 YFSETQ. For the CDR3, the DNA is TGCGCCAGCAGCCCAATAGGGGGCCACACCTACGAGCAGTACTTC. Its protein is CASSPIGGHTYEQYF.